The 19 T cell receptor beta chains presented below share a single source sample, sequenced in a study of T-cell reconstitution after alpha-beta-depleted transplantation in children. Unique molecular identifiers were incorporated when the TCRbeta library was constructed. TCRdb used MiXCR to reprocess the PCR reads, holding one entry per CDR3 protein. The sample contains roughly 220,000 distinct CDR3 sequences, about 9.6% of which appear only once. The source material was PBMCs from the stem cell graft donor, sampled from the stem cell graft. All receptors come from a human donor who donated a stem cell graft to a child with SCID.

In its sample, this clonotype was seen many times. The chain links TRBV24-1 to TRBJ2-1, with D uncertain. V lost 9 bases and J 5 bases, leaving 16 bases between the germline ends. The CDR3 runs to 14 residues. The germline V gene encodes CDR1 KGHDR and CDR2 SFDVKD. The CDR3 nucleotides are TGTGCCACCTCTCCTGGTTCCTGGGACAATGAGCAGTTCTTC. It specifies CATSPGSWDNEQFF.

In its sample, this clonotype was seen many times. The genes are TRBV3-1 and TRBJ1-1; D is uncertain. Between the trimmed V and J ends, which lost 4 bases and 1 base, there was a span of 7 bases. The CDR3 is 13 residues long. Germline V gives CDR1 LGHDT, CDR2 YNNKEL (reference sequence). This CDR3 reads CASSRVGNTEAFF. CDR3 DNA: TGTGCCAGCAGCCGCGTGGGGAACACTGAAGCTTTCTTT.

This clonotype occurred many times. The rearrangement joins TRBV27 to TRBJ1-5; unclear D gene. CDR1 is MNHEY, CDR2 SMNVEV, per germline (reference sequence). The CDR3 sequence is 19 residues long. Deletions cut 5 bases from V and 2 bases from J, with 25 bases between. The CDR3 reads CASSVTGSPSSIRNQPQHF. CDR3 DNA sequence: TGTGCCAGCAGTGTGACCGGGTCCCCCTCAAGCATTCGCAATCAGCCCCAGCATTTT.

This clonotype was detected many times. This chain connects TRBV18 to TRBJ2-7; no firm D call. The V end was cut by 3 bases, the J end by 3 bases, with 9 bases between. The CDR3 is 13 residues long. Germline CDR1 and CDR2: KGHSH and LQKENI. The CDR3 sequence is CASSPLEYYEQYF. For the CDR3, the DNA is TGTGCCAGCTCACCCCTAGAGTACTACGAGCAGTACTTC.

Many counts were recorded for this clonotype. The genes are TRBV20-1 and TRBJ2-5; D ambiguous. CDR3 length: 15 residues. The V gene's germline CDR1 is DFQATT and CDR2 SNEGSKA (reference sequence). Trimming stripped 1 base from V and 3 bases from J, with 15 bases between. In DNA form, the CDR3 reads TGCAGTGCTAGAGTGCGAACCTCACTAAAAGAGACCCAGTACTTC. Protein product: CSARVRTSLKETQYF.

This clonotype was picked up many times. The chain links TRBV4-3 to TRBJ1-5, with D perhaps matching TRBD1 (6 bases). Germline V gene sequence: CDR1 LGHNA, CDR2 YSLEER. The CDR3 consists of 16 residues. The V end lost 0 bases, the J end lost 6 bases, and 15 bases lay between the germline ends. CDR3 amino acids: CASSQDHWGGRQPQHF. The CDR3 DNA follows: TGCGCCAGCAGCCAAGATCACTGGGGGGGGCGTCAGCCCCAGCATTTT.

V gene TRBV7-9 combines with J gene TRBJ2-1; 8 nucleotides align to TRBD1. Germline V gene data show CDR1 as SEHNR and CDR2 as FQNEAQ (reference sequence). The trim removed 5 bases at V and 4 bases at J, leaving 10 bases unmatched. CDR3 size: 16 residues. This CDR3 reads CASSTRTGSRYNEQFF. CDR3 nucleotide sequence: TGTGCCAGCAGCACCCGGACAGGGTCTCGGTACAATGAGCAGTTCTTC.

This clonotype was seen a handful of times. This chain links TRBV28 with TRBJ2-5; perhaps TRBD1 as D (5 bases). V was pared by 10 bases and J by 3 bases, with 15 bases between. Looked up from germline, CDR1 is MDHEN and CDR2 is SYDVKM. The CDR3 covers 13 residues. The CDR3 DNA reads TGTGCCAATCCCTATGGGGCCAAAGAGACCCAGTACTTC. This gives the protein CANPYGAKETQYF. Combining the CDR3 with reference TRBV28 and TRBJ2-5 gives the whole variable domain DVKVTQSSRYLVKRTGEKVFLECVQDMDHENMFWYRQDPGLGLRLIYFSYDVKMKEKGDIPEGYSVSREKKERFSLILESASTNQTSMYLCANPYGAKETQYFGPGTRLLVL.

This clonotype was observed many times. V and J are TRBV12-3 or TRBV12-4 and TRBJ1-4; TRBD1 aligns across 7 bases. V gave up 3 bases and J gave up 5 bases; unmatched junction bases: 9. The length of the CDR3 is 16 residues. CDR3 in amino acids: CASSFGLGQKNEKLFF. The DNA for the CDR3 is TGTGCCAGCAGTTTTGGTCTGGGACAGAAAAATGAAAAACTGTTTTTT.

This clonotype was observed many times. The chain is built from TRBV20-1 and TRBJ2-7, with D possibly being TRBD1 or TRBD2 (5 bases each). The CDR3 contains 11 residues. The germline V gene encodes CDR1 DFQATT and CDR2 SNEGSKA (reference sequence). Trimming pared 3 bases from V and 7 bases from J, leaving 10 bases between. The CDR3 region is CSARGPGEQYF. CDR3 nucleotide sequence: TGCAGTGCTAGGGGACCTGGGGAGCAGTACTTC.

This clonotype was seen repeatedly, ten times or more. The J gene is TRBJ2-3, the V gene TRBV20-1; TRBD2 matches at 12 bases. Germline lookup yields CDR1 DFQATT and CDR2 SNEGSKA (reference sequence). V gave up 1 base and J gave up 2 bases; unmatched junction bases: 10. The CDR3 has 18 amino acids. As DNA, the CDR3 is TGCAGTGCTAGAGCCCTCCTAGCGGGGGGGATGATCACAGATACGCAGTATTTT. This translates into CSARALLAGGMITDTQYF.

This clonotype occurred many times. CDR3 DNA sequence: TGCAGTGCTAGGAATTTGGACAGGCCGAACACCGGGGAGCTGTTTTTT. Its protein is CSARNLDRPNTGELFF. V and J are TRBV20-1 and TRBJ2-2; TRBD1 matches at 7 bases. Germline-derived CDR1 and CDR2 are DFQATT and SNEGSKA (reference sequence). Germline trimming cut 3 bases from V and 0 bases from J; bases unmatched to any gene: 7. The CDR3 runs to 16 residues.

The chain employs TRBV7-9 and TRBJ1-2; TRBD1 is a possible D gene (5 bases). The length of the CDR3 is 15 residues. The V and J ends lost 2 bases and 8 bases respectively, with 18 bases between them. Per the germline V gene, CDR1 is SEHNR and CDR2 is FQNEAQ (reference sequence). The CDR3 region is CASSLSRGDSGGYTF. The DNA of the CDR3 is TGTGCCAGCAGCTTAAGTCGTGGGGACTCCGGGGGCTACACCTTC.

Many counts were recorded for this clonotype. V gene TRBV20-1 combines with J gene TRBJ1-2; 7 nucleotides align to TRBD1. The CDR3 contains 14 residues. Germline-derived CDR1 and CDR2 are DFQATT and SNEGSKA (reference sequence). Unmatched junction bases numbered 9, after V lost 5 bases and J lost 3 bases. CDR3 protein: CSAPPGGAYYGYTF. In DNA form, the CDR3 reads TGCAGTGCTCCTCCAGGGGGGGCCTACTATGGCTACACCTTC.

This clonotype showed up many times. The genes are TRBV3-1 and TRBJ2-2; D ambiguous. Trimming removed 0 bases from V and 6 bases from J, with 14 bases in between. The length of the CDR3 is 16 residues. The germline V gene encodes CDR1 LGHDT and CDR2 YNNKEL (reference sequence). The CDR3 sequence is CASSQDIGNVAGELFF. The CDR3 coding sequence is TGTGCCAGCAGCCAAGATATTGGAAATGTCGCCGGGGAGCTGTTTTTT.

This clonotype has at least ten counts. V gene TRBV12-3 or TRBV12-4 combines with J gene TRBJ2-5, with TRBD2 identical over 8 bases. The CDR3 totals 14 residues. With 6 bases clipped from V and 5 bases from J, the junction kept 8 bases outside the gene matches. CDR3 region: CASSPPGGPETQYF. The CDR3 bases are TGTGCCAGCAGCCCCCCGGGGGGGCCGGAGACCCAGTACTTC.

There are many counts of this clonotype. The chain employs TRBV4-2 and TRBJ2-1; possible D gene TRBD2, 6 bases. Between the trimmed V and J ends, which lost 0 bases and 6 bases, there was a span of 15 bases. This CDR3 has 16 residues. Looked up from germline, CDR1 is LGHNA and CDR2 is YNFKEQ. In nucleotides, the CDR3 is TGTGCCAGCAGCCAAGATGGGCAAAAGGGAGGCAATGAGCAGTTCTTC. Amino acid sequence: CASSQDGQKGGNEQFF.

At least ten counts were recorded for this clonotype. The rearrangement uses TRBV4-1 and TRBJ2-2; 11 bases are shared with TRBD1. Germline V gene lookup returns CDR1 MGHRA and CDR2 YSYEKL. CDR3 length: 15 amino acids. The V and J ends lost 6 bases and 4 bases, in that order; junction bases with no gene match: 4. The CDR3 sequence is CASRQGQGGTGELFF. For the CDR3, the DNA is TGCGCCAGCAGACAGGGACAGGGGGGCACCGGGGAGCTGTTTTTT.

This clonotype has ten or more counts. The chain joins TRBV11-2 to TRBJ2-3; perhaps TRBD2 as D (8 bases). Trimming removed 5 bases at V and 3 bases at J, with 15 bases between. Germline V gene data show CDR1 as SGHAT and CDR2 as FQNNGV. CDR3 length: 15 amino acids. CDR3 DNA sequence: TGTGCCAGCAGCCGGACAGGACTAGCAACAGATACGCAGTATTTT. Its translation is CASSRTGLATDTQYF.